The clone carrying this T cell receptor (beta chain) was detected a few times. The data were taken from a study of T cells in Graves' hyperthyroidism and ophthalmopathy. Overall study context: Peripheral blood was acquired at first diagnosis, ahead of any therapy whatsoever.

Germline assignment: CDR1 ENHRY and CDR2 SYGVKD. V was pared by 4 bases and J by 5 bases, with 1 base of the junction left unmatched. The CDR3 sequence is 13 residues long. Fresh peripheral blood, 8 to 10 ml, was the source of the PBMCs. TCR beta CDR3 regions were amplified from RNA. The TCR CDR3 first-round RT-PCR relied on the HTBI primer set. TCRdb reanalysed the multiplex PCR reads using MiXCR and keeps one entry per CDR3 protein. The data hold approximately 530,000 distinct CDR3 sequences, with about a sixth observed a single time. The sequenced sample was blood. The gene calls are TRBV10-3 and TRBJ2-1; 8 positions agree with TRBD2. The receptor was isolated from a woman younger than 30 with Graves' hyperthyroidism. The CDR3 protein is CAISGGLDNEQFF. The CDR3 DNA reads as TGTGCCATCAGTGGGGGACTAGACAATGAGCAGTTCTTC.